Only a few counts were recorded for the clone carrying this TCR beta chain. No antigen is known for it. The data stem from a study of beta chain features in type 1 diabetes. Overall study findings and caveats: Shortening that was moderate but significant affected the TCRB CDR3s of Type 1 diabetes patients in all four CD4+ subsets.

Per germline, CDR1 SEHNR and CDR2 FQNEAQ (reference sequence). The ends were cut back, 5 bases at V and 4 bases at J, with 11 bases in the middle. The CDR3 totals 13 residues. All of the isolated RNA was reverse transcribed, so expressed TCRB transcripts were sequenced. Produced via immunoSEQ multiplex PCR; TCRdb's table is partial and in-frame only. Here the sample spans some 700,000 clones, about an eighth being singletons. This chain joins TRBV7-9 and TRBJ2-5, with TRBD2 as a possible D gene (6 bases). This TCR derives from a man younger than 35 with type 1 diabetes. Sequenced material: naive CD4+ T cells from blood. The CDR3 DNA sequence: TGTGCCAGCAGCCCAAACGGGGGAGAGACCCAGTACTTC. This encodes CASSPNGGETQYF.